What follows describes a single T cell receptor (beta chain). Its cognate antigen is unknown. Measured with immunoSEQ multiplex PCR; TCRdb has only the in-frame clones, and not every one. The sample has about 18,000 clones, roughly 71% seen once. Deletions cut 1 base from V and 5 bases from J, with 9 bases between. Germline CDR1 is SGHRS and CDR2 is YFSETQ. The CDR3 totals 14 residues. The sample comes from a study of OX40 agonist ivuxolimab in advanced cancers. As for the study in general: A male proportion of about 84% was recorded, with mean age about 60 years and range about 23 to 90. Partial responses were achieved by three patients: one hepatocellular carcinoma, two cutaneous melanoma.

Study results and limitations: With doses of 0.1 to 3.0 mg/kg, CD4+ and CD8+ blood T cells had undergone clonal expansion by week 6.

The clonotype originates from an adult with an advanced solid tumor such as melanoma, head and neck, liver or kidney cancer. The gene calls are TRBV5-1 and TRBJ2-2; D unclear. Sequenced here: CD4+ or CD8+ T cells sorted from blood, sampled in a trial of the OX40 agonist ivuxolimab. This chain's CDR3 is CASSLITETGELFF. As DNA, the CDR3 is TGCGCCAGCAGCTTGATCACAGAAACCGGGGAGCTGTTTTTT.